Listed here are 32 T cell receptor beta chains from one sample, sequenced in a study of blood T cell repertoires in COVID-19. Profiling relied on immunoSEQ multiplex PCR, and the TCRdb table lists in-frame clones only, not all of them. Of about 370,000 clones in the sample, about nine tenths were seen once. Material for sequencing was PBMCs or T cells enriched from blood (not recorded which). These TCRs come from a middle-aged woman who had been exposed to COVID-19.

V and J are TRBV5-1 and TRBJ2-2; D perhaps matches TRBD1 (5 bases). The length of the CDR3 is 15 residues. Trimming took off 1 base at V and 6 bases at J, with 13 bases between the two ends. In germline, CDR1 is SGHRS, CDR2 YFSETQ. DNA for the CDR3: TGCGCCAGCAGCTTGCAGGGTATCGGTCCCGGGGAGCTGTTTTTT. Its translation: CASSLQGIGPGELFF.

The chain carries TRBV21-1 and TRBJ1-1; TRBD1, the D gene given by the table, was not confirmed from the DNA. TRBV21-1 is a documented pseudogene. The CDR3 totals 15 residues. CDR3 sequence reads: CASSKPGTGNTEAFF. The CDR3 nucleotides are TGTGCCAGCAGCAAACCCGGGACAGGGAACACTGAAGCTTTCTTT.

The genes are TRBV12-3 or TRBV12-4 and TRBJ1-2; D is ambiguous. The CDR3 has 13 residues. V was cut by 0 bases and J by 6 bases, with 8 bases left in between. The CDR3, as DNA: TGTGCCAGCAGTTTAGCCTCAGGAAATGGCTACACCTTC. It yields the protein CASSLASGNGYTF.

This chain joins TRBV30 and TRBJ1-1, with D unclear. This CDR3 has 14 residues. From germline, CDR1 is GTSNPN and CDR2 SVGIG (reference sequence). Trimming took off 1 base at V and 1 base at J, with 10 bases between the two ends. The CDR3 here is CAWSDGGSNTEAFF. Here the CDR3 DNA reads TGTGCCTGGAGTGATGGCGGATCGAACACTGAAGCTTTCTTT.

This clone was seen once. The gene calls are TRBV7-2 and TRBJ2-2; maybe TRBD1 (6 bases). The V end lost 2 bases, the J end lost 7 bases, and 14 bases lay between the germline ends. Per the germline V gene, CDR1 is SGHTA and CDR2 is FQGNSA. This CDR3 comprises 15 residues. The CDR3 here is CASSLPPRGSGELFF. In DNA form, the CDR3 reads TGTGCCAGCAGCTTACCCCCAAGGGGGAGCGGGGAGCTGTTTTTT.

The rearrangement links TRBV11-3 to TRBJ1-1, with D possibly being TRBD1 (5 bases). The CDR3 consists of 15 residues. Trimming took off 6 bases at V and 0 bases at J, with 14 bases between the two ends. Germline V CDR1 and CDR2: SGHNT, YENEEA. The DNA of the CDR3 is TGTGCCAGCAGTAGGGAGGGGCCACTGAACACTGAAGCTTTCTTT. Amino acids: CASSREGPLNTEAFF.

The chain combines TRBV7-2 with TRBJ1-4; D is ambiguous. The ends were cut back, 5 bases at V and 4 bases at J, with 8 bases in the middle. The CDR3 totals 13 residues. Germline values: CDR1 SGHTA, CDR2 FQGNSA. The CDR3 nucleotides are TGTGCCAGCAGCGTCCGGTATAATGAAAAACTGTTTTTT. Translated, it gives CASSVRYNEKLFF.

The gene calls are TRBV29-1 and TRBJ2-1, with TRBD1 identical over 8 bases. The junction had 4 bases not matched to a gene; V was cut back by 4 bases and J by 8 bases. CDR3 length: 12 amino acids. CDR1 is SQVTM, CDR2 ANQGSEA, per germline. CDR3 in DNA: TGCAGCGTTGTTCAGGGGGCGTATGAGCAGTTCTTC. It yields the protein CSVVQGAYEQFF.

The chain is built from TRBV5-1 and TRBJ2-7, with D possibly being TRBD2 (6 bases). The germline CDR1 and CDR2 sequences are SGHRS and YFSETQ. V dropped 5 bases and J dropped 0 bases, with 21 bases sitting between them. CDR3 length equals 17 residues. In DNA, the CDR3 is TGCGCCAGCAGATTCCCAAACCTGGCGGGGCCCTCCTACGAGCAGTACTTC. It codes for CASRFPNLAGPSYEQYF.

A single count supports this clone. The rearrangement links TRBV4-2 to TRBJ1-2; the D is unclear. The CDR3 loop spans 15 amino acids. V was shortened by 1 base and J by 4 bases, with 13 bases between the two germline ends. CDR1 is LGHNA, CDR2 YNFKEQ, per germline. Written as DNA, the CDR3 is TGTGCCAGCAGCCAAGGCCCAAAGGAGGGCTATGGCTACACCTTC. This encodes CASSQGPKEGYGYTF.

The chain links TRBV6-6 to TRBJ2-7; a weak D match, TRBD1 (6 bases). This CDR3 is built from 12 residues. Germline values: CDR1 MNHNY, CDR2 SVGAGI (reference sequence). V lost 7 bases, J lost 3 bases, and 10 bases lay in between. CDR3 loop: CASTQGYYEQYF. The DNA of the CDR3 is TGTGCCAGCACTCAGGGGTACTACGAGCAGTACTTC.

The genes are TRBV12-3 or TRBV12-4 and TRBJ1-3; D might be TRBD1 (6 bases). V was cut by 3 bases and J by 4 bases, with 7 bases left in between. This CDR3 is built from 13 residues. For the CDR3, the DNA is TGTGCCAGCAGTTTGAGGGGGGGAAACACCATATATTTT. Amino acids: CASSLRGGNTIYF.

CDR3 region: CAISDGGFWNTEAFF. DNA of the CDR3: TGTGCCATCAGTGACGGGGGGTTCTGGAACACTGAAGCTTTCTTT. J is TRBJ1-1 and V is TRBV10-3; D possibly corresponds to TRBD1 (5 bases). Trimming left V 3 bases short and J 1 base short, with 12 bases between. CDR1 is ENHRY and CDR2 is SYGVKD in the germline V gene. CDR3 length: 15 residues.

This chain joins TRBV2 and TRBJ1-1, with a weak D call TRBD1 (5 bases). From germline, CDR1 is SNHLY and CDR2 FYNNEI. Trimming pared 4 bases from V and 3 bases from J, leaving 12 bases between. The CDR3 runs to 14 residues. For the CDR3, the DNA is TGTGCCAGCAGTGCAGGAGGGGTATACACTGAAGCTTTCTTT. Protein sequence: CASSAGGVYTEAFF.

The chain employs TRBV5-1 and TRBJ1-1; the match to TRBD1 covers 8 bases. Germline lookup yields CDR1 SGHRS and CDR2 YFSETQ. V lost 7 bases and J lost 8; bases outside the gene matches: 7. This CDR3 spans 12 amino acids. CDR3 residues: CASGQDRVEAFF. CDR3 DNA sequence: TGCGCCAGCGGCCAGGACAGGGTAGAAGCTTTCTTT.

This chain joins TRBV19 and TRBJ2-3, with D possibly TRBD2 on 7 matching bases. Trimming pared 5 bases from V and 2 bases from J, leaving 17 bases between. This CDR3 contains 16 residues. Germline-derived CDR1 and CDR2 are LNHDA and SQIVND (reference sequence). The CDR3 region has the DNA TGTGCCAGTAGTGAATCTGGGGGGGGCTTCACAGATACGCAGTATTTT. The encoded protein is CASSESGGGFTDTQYF.

V gene TRBV19 combines with J gene TRBJ1-5; D is undetermined. The CDR3 contains 15 residues. V lost 1 base to trimming and J lost 0 bases, with 7 bases between them. The germline V gene encodes CDR1 LNHDA and CDR2 SQIVND (reference sequence). The CDR3 coding sequence is TGTGCCAGTAGTATAGTGGCGGATAGCAATCAGCCCCAGCATTTT. This sequence encodes CASSIVADSNQPQHF.

The chain couples TRBV24-1 to TRBJ2-1; the match to TRBD1 covers 10 bases. After removal of 3 bases from V and 7 bases from J, the junction contained 11 bases not matched to a gene. Germline lookup yields CDR1 KGHDR and CDR2 SFDVKD. The CDR3 consists of 17 residues. The CDR3: CATSDPVSTGQGNEQFF. CDR3 nucleotides: TGTGCCACCAGTGATCCCGTCTCTACGGGACAGGGGAATGAGCAGTTCTTC.

The V call is TRBV6-4, the J call TRBJ1-2; no clear D. CDR3 length: 14 residues. CDR1 MRHNA and CDR2 SNTAGT come from the germline V gene. V shed 4 bases and J shed 4 bases, with 13 bases lying between them. CDR3 nucleotides: TGTGCCAGCAGTGTATCGTCCGGGAGCTATGGCTACACCTTC. Amino acids: CASSVSSGSYGYTF.

This sequence joins TRBV30 and TRBJ2-3, with 11 bases aligning to TRBD1. The germline V gene has CDR1 GTSNPN and CDR2 SVGIG (reference sequence). This CDR3 comprises 15 residues. Losses at the gene ends were 5 bases for V and 3 bases for J; bases not matched to a gene: 7. This chain's CDR3 is CAWDRTGGATDTQYF. CDR3 coding DNA: TGTGCCTGGGATCGGACAGGGGGCGCGACAGATACGCAGTATTTT.

This clone has just one count. This chain uses TRBV6-1 with TRBJ1-2; no firm D call. The CDR3 runs 13 residues. Per germline, CDR1 MNHNS and CDR2 SASEGT. Trimming took off 0 bases at V and 8 bases at J, with 10 bases between the two ends. The CDR3 sequence: CASSEAKPGGYTF. The CDR3 nucleotides are TGTGCCAGCAGTGAAGCGAAGCCGGGGGGCTACACCTTC.

The chain recombines TRBV7-9 with TRBJ1-1, with D perhaps TRBD1 (6 bases). The germline V and J ends were trimmed by 5 bases and 2 bases, with 12 bases remaining between them. This CDR3 has 14 residues. Germline CDR1 SEHNR, CDR2 FQNEAQ (reference sequence). CDR3: CASSDRDINTEAFF. In DNA form, the CDR3 reads TGTGCCAGCAGCGACCGGGACATCAACACTGAAGCTTTCTTT.

J is TRBJ1-1 and V is TRBV10-3, with 7 bases that match TRBD1. The V gene's germline CDR1 is ENHRY and CDR2 SYGVKD. V lost 6 bases and J lost 1; bases outside the gene matches: 5. The CDR3 extends over 14 amino acids. The CDR3 region is CAIRVRQGNTEAFF. The CDR3 DNA is TGTGCCATCAGAGTCCGACAGGGGAACACTGAAGCTTTCTTT.

This clone was found once. V usage is TRBV6-1 and J usage is TRBJ2-3; D remains unclear. The germline V and J ends were trimmed by 3 bases and 2 bases, with 3 bases remaining between them. Germline values: CDR1 MNHNS, CDR2 SASEGT. CDR3 size: 12 residues. CDR3: CASSDLTDTQYF. CDR3 nucleotide sequence: TGTGCCAGCAGTGACCTCACAGATACGCAGTATTTT.

The J gene is TRBJ2-6, the V gene TRBV27, with D maybe TRBD2 (6 bases). The V end lost 8 bases, the J end lost 0 bases, and 11 bases lay between the germline ends. Germline-derived CDR1 and CDR2 are MNHEY and SMNVEV (reference sequence). This CDR3 region has 15 residues. This CDR3 reads CASGGLGSGANVLTF. The CDR3 coding sequence is TGTGCCAGCGGGGGACTGGGCTCTGGGGCCAACGTCCTGACTTTC.

This clone appeared a single time. The chain has TRBV19 and TRBJ2-2, with D possibly matching TRBD1 (6 bases). V lost 6 bases, J lost 1 base, and 12 bases lay in between. The CDR3 is made up of 15 amino acids. Germline values: CDR1 LNHDA, CDR2 SQIVND (reference sequence). CDR3 residues: CASRLDRMNTGELFF. In DNA form, the CDR3 reads TGTGCCAGTAGGCTGGACAGAATGAACACCGGGGAGCTGTTTTTT.

This clone was recorded once. The chain joins TRBV7-8 to TRBJ2-2, with TRBD2 matching over 7 bases. The CDR3 covers 15 residues. With V trimmed by 5 bases and J by 0 bases, 3 bases remained unmatched. CDR1 and CDR2 (germline): SGHVS, FQNEAQ. The CDR3 sequence: CASSPGGSNTGELFF. For the CDR3, the DNA is TGTGCCAGCAGCCCGGGGGGTTCGAACACCGGGGAGCTGTTTTTT.

The chain couples TRBV5-8 to TRBJ1-3; D not resolved. In germline, CDR1 is SGHTS, CDR2 YDEGEE. Trimming cost V 0 bases and J 0 bases, with 13 bases left between them. The CDR3 length is 17 residues. The CDR3 sequence: CASSLDGRVNSGNTIYF. CDR3 in DNA: TGTGCCAGCAGCTTGGACGGGAGGGTAAACTCTGGAAACACCATATATTTT.

This rearrangement joins TRBV9 to TRBJ2-1, with D perhaps matching TRBD2 (6 bases). The CDR3 is 14 amino acids. V shed 3 bases and J shed 8 bases, with 15 bases lying between them. Germline loops: CDR1 SGDLS, CDR2 YYNGEE. The CDR3 loop reads CASSGGLHGHEQFF. The DNA of the CDR3 is TGTGCCAGCAGCGGGGGACTCCACGGCCATGAGCAGTTCTTC.

The rearrangement uses TRBV12-3 or TRBV12-4 and TRBJ1-3; D call uncertain. V was cut by 6 bases and J by 0 bases, with 6 bases left in between. The CDR3 is 13 amino acids. The CDR3 is CASRASSGNTIYF. CDR3 bases: TGTGCCAGCAGGGCTAGCTCTGGAAACACCATATATTTT.

The chain employs TRBV19 and TRBJ1-2; 7 nucleotides match TRBD1. This CDR3 has 15 residues. The V and J ends lost 6 bases and 4 bases, in that order; junction bases with no gene match: 11. Germline V gives CDR1 LNHDA, CDR2 SQIVND (reference sequence). The CDR3 is CASRTTGAGTYGYTF. In DNA form, the CDR3 reads TGTGCCAGTAGAACCACAGGGGCAGGAACCTATGGCTACACCTTC.

The J gene is TRBJ2-3, the V gene TRBV2; 12 nucleotides match TRBD2. Looked up from germline, CDR1 is SNHLY and CDR2 is FYNNEI. Trimming cost V 1 base and J 3 bases; bases outside gene matches: 8. The length of the CDR3 is 18 residues. For the CDR3, the DNA is TGTGCCAGCAGTGAAGTTTATCTAGCGGGGGGGAGTACAGATACGCAGTATTTT. Translation: CASSEVYLAGGSTDTQYF.